This passage covers 6 T cell receptor beta chains from one sample sequenced in a study of T cell responses to AZD1222 COVID-19 vaccine. Data came from immunoSEQ multiplex PCR; TCRdb stores just in-frame clones and leaves some out. This table has about 120,000 clones, 88% appearing once. Sequencing used peripheral blood, obtained on day 0 of MenACWY control vaccination. The receptors were gathered from an adult in good health.

This clone was counted only a few times. The chain couples TRBV9 to TRBJ2-2, with D uncertain. This CDR3 region has 14 residues. V was cut by 3 bases and J by 7 bases, with 13 bases left in between. CDR1 and CDR2 (germline): SGDLS, YYNGEE. The CDR3 nucleotides are TGTGCCAGCAGCGCCCTGCTAGGTGGCGGGGAGCTGTTTTTT. As protein: CASSALLGGGELFF.

The genes are TRBV10-3 and TRBJ1-2; D might be TRBD1 (5 bases). Trimming removed 6 bases at V and 2 bases at J, with 10 bases between. CDR1 and CDR2 (germline): ENHRY, SYGVKD. This CDR3 contains 13 residues. This chain's CDR3 is CAIRGPGNYGYTF. CDR3 coding DNA: TGTGCCATCAGGGGCCCAGGGAACTATGGCTACACCTTC.

The rearrangement links TRBV10-3 to TRBJ1-3; no clear D gene. This CDR3 spans 15 amino acids. Germline CDR1 is ENHRY and CDR2 is SYGVKD. The V and J ends lost 2 bases and 4 bases respectively, with 12 bases between them. As DNA, the CDR3 is TGTGCCATCAGTGAGGGGCCCGGAGTAGGAAACACCATATATTTT. Residues: CAISEGPGVGNTIYF.

V and J are TRBV5-1 and TRBJ2-1; TRBD1 might be the D (5 bases). The CDR3 is made up of 15 amino acids. Deletions cut 3 bases from V and 0 bases from J, with 10 bases between. The germline CDR1 and CDR2 sequences are SGHRS and YFSETQ. CDR3 bases: TGCGCCAGCAGCTCTAGGGGTAACTCCTACAATGAGCAGTTCTTC. Translation gives CASSSRGNSYNEQFF.

Details on this clone: The sample contains more than one DNA sequence encoding this CDR3. The chain uses TRBV27 and TRBJ1-6, with no clear D. Between the trimmed V and J ends, which lost 3 bases and 0 bases, there was a span of 3 bases. From germline, CDR1 is MNHEY and CDR2 SMNVEV (reference sequence). The length of the CDR3 is 14 residues. CDR3 residues: CASSFSSYNSPLHF. The CDR3 coding sequence is TGTGCCAGCAGTTTTAGCTCCTATAATTCACCCCTCCACTTT.

The chain uses TRBV6-5 and TRBJ1-5, with TRBD1 matching 7 bases. V dropped 6 bases and J dropped 7; count of bases not matched to a gene: 9. Germline V CDR1 and CDR2: MNHEY, SVGAGI. The CDR3 is 14 amino acids. The CDR3 DNA follows: TGTGCCAGCAGAACGAGGGACAGTTTCCAGCCCCAGCATTTT. Amino acid sequence: CASRTRDSFQPQHF.